The entry that follows covers one T cell receptor beta chain sequence. As yet, its antigen is unknown. The sample belongs to a study of shared clonotypes between healthy human individuals. J was trimmed by 5 bases and V by 2 bases; bases with no gene match: 4. Germline-derived CDR1 and CDR2 are KGHSH and LQKENI. This CDR3 contains 15 residues. CD45RA-negative memory and CD45RA+ naive subsets were split from the CD4+ cells. Profiling relied on immunoSEQ multiplex PCR, and the TCRdb table lists in-frame clones only, not all of them. Among approximately 1,500,000 clones, around 98% were seen once, and the ten largest hold 0.4% to 0.45%. Study-level results: Between a handful of donors, naive CD4 clonotypes were shared at a level of about 5.3%.

The chain is built from TRBV18 and TRBJ2-7, with 12 bases matching TRBD2. The receptor was derived from a young man in good health. Sequencing was performed on naive CD4+ T cells sorted from blood. Indicated subset: CD45RA+ positively selected. In DNA form, the CDR3 reads TGTGCCAGCTCACCAATGACTAGCGGGAGCCACGAGCAGTACTTC. This translates into CASSPMTSGSHEQYF.